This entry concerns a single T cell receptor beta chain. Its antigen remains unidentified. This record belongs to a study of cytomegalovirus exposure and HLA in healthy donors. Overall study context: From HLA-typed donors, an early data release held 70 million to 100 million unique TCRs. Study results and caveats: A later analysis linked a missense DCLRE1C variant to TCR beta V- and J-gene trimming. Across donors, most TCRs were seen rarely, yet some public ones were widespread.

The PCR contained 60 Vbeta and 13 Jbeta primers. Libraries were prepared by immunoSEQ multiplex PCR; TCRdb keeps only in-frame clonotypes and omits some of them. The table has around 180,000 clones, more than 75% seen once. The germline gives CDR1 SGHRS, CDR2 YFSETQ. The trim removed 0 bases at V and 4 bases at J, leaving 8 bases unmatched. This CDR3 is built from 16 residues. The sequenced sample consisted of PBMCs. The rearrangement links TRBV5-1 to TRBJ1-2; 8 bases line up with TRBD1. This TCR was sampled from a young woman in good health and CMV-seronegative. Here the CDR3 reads CASSLAQGAVSYGYTF. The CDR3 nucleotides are TGCGCCAGCAGCTTGGCCCAGGGGGCGGTATCCTATGGCTACACCTTC.